This note documents a single TCR beta chain sequence. Antigen specificity is unknown. V lost 0 bases, J lost 3 bases, and 0 bases lay in between. The CDR3 sequence is 11 residues long. Germline values: CDR1 SGHRS, CDR2 YFSETQ. The data were produced by immunoSEQ multiplex PCR, yet TCRdb's version contains in-frame clones alone and is incomplete. This table has 25,000 to 35,000 clones, around 67% appearing once. These data originate in a study of early stage breast cancer tumors. At the level of the study: ER+/PR+/HER2- status applied to about 70% of the 16 invasive breast tumors. The ER+/PR+/HER2- tumors included seven or eight ductal and four lobular carcinomas.

Study-wide points: Compared with adjacent normal breast, tumors showed around 2.5-fold denser, more clonal T cells. Comparing each tissue with blood distinguished tumor from normal in about 85% of the 16 patients.

The gene calls are TRBV5-1 and TRBJ2-5, with D uncertain. The sequencing sample was made of blood. This receptor was identified in a person aged 40 to 49 with breast cancer. The CDR3 protein is CASSLEETQYF. The CDR3 DNA is TGCGCCAGCAGCTTGGAAGAGACCCAGTACTTC.